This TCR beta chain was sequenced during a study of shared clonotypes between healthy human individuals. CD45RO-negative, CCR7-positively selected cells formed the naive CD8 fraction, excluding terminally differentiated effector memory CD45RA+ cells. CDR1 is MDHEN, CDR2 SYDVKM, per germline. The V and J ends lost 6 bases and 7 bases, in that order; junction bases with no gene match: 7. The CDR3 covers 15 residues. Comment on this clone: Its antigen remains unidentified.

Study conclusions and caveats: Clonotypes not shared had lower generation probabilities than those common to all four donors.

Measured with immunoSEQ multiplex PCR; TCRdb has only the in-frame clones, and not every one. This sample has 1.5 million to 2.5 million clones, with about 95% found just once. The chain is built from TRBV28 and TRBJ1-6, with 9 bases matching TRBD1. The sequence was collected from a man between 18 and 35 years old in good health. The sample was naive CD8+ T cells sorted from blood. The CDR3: CASSSPGTGNSPLHF. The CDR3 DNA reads TGTGCCAGCAGCTCCCCCGGGACAGGGAATTCACCCCTCCACTTT.